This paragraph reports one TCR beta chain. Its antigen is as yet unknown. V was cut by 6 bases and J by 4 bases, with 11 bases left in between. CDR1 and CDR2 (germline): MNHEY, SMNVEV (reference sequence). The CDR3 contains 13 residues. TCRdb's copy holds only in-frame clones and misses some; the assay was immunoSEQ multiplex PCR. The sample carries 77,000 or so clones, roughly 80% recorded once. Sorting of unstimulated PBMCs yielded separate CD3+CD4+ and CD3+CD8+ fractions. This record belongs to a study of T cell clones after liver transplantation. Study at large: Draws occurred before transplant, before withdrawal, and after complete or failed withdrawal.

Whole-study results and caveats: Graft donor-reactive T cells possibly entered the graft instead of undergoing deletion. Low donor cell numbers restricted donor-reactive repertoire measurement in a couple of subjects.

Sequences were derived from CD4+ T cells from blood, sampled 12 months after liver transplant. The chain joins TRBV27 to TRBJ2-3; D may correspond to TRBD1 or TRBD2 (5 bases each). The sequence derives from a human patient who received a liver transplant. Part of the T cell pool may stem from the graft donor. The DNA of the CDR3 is TGTGCCAGCAGGCTGAGGGGTCCAGATACGCAGTATTTT. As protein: CASRLRGPDTQYF.